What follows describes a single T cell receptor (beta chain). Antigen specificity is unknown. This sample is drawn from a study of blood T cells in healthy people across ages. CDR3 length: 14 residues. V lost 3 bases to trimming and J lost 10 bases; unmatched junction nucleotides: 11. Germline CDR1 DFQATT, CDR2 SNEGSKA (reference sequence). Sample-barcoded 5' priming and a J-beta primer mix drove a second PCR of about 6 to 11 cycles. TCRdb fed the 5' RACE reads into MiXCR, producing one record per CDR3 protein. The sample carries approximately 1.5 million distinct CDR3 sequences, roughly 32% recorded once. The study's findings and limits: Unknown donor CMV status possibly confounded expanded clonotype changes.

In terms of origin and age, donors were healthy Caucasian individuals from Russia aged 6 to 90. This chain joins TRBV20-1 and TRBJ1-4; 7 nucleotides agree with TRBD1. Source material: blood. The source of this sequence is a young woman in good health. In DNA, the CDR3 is TGCAGTGCTAGTTCTCGGCAGGGGGGCGGAAAACTGTTTTTT. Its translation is CSASSRQGGGKLFF.